These 7 T cell receptor beta chains were all obtained from the same sample, sequenced in a study of PD-1 blockade in classical Hodgkin lymphoma. Time point defined: cycle 4 day 1 (C4D1), after about 6 weeks of nivolumab. Autologous stem cell transplantation was followed by relapse in every patient, and brentuximab vedotin exposure varied. The protocol was immunoSEQ multiplex PCR, while the TCRdb copy is restricted to in-frame clones and leaves out a portion. Of approximately 90,000 clones listed, 83% were seen once; the top ten hold approximately 17%. The source material was peripheral blood mononuclear cells (PBMCs), sampled before the fourth cycle of nivolumab. The origin of the receptors is a human donor with classical Hodgkin lymphoma.

V usage is TRBV6-1 and J usage is TRBJ2-7; D perhaps matches TRBD2 (6 bases). Germline V gives CDR1 MNHNS, CDR2 SASEGT. Trimming shortened V by 2 bases and J by 9 bases, and 17 bases separated the two germline ends. The CDR3 extends over 14 amino acids. CDR3 in amino acids: CASSELAYQAAQYF. The CDR3 DNA sequence: TGTGCCAGCAGTGAACTAGCGTACCAAGCCGCGCAGTACTTC.

The chain employs TRBV6-1 and TRBJ1-1; D unclear. V was pared by 9 bases and J by 1 base, with 12 bases between. Germline CDR1 MNHNS, CDR2 SASEGT. The CDR3 has 13 amino acids. The CDR3 is CASGSKGNTEAFF. CDR3 bases: TGTGCCAGTGGGTCTAAGGGGAACACTGAAGCTTTCTTT.

The chain couples TRBV7-2 to TRBJ1-5; D not certain. Trimming removed 1 base at V and 9 bases at J, with 7 bases between. Germline lookup yields CDR1 SGHTA and CDR2 FQGNSA. CDR3 size: 12 residues. The CDR3 reads CASSLEGLPQHF. CDR3 DNA: TGTGCCAGCAGCTTAGAGGGCCTGCCCCAGCATTTT. The full variable domain, completed using reference TRBV7-2 and TRBJ1-5, is GAGVSQSPSNKVTEKGKDVELRCDPISGHTALYWYRQSLGQGLEFLIYFQGNSAPDKSGLPSDRFSAERTGGSVSTLTIQRTQQEDSAVYLCASSLEGLPQHFGDGTRLSIL.

With respect to this clone: Other DNA sequences from this sample encode an identical CDR3 as well. V is TRBV5-8 and J is TRBJ1-1; D gene uncertain. V lost 4 bases to trimming and J lost 1 base, with 8 bases between them. Germline V CDR1 and CDR2: SGHTS, YDEGEE. The CDR3 length is 13 residues. This chain's CDR3 is CASSLARNTEAFF. CDR3 sequence (DNA): TGTGCCAGCAGCCTTGCAAGGAACACTGAAGCTTTCTTT. The full variable domain, in which reference TRBV5-8 and TRBJ1-1 provide the parts outside the CDR3, is EAGVTQSPTHLIKTRGQQATLRCSPISGHTSVYWYQQALGLGLQFLLWYDEGEERNRGNFPPRFSGRQFPNYSSELNVNALELEDSALYLCASSLARNTEAFFGQGTRLTVV.

The CDR3 bases are TGCGCCAGCAGTGTCTGGCCAGGGGAGACCCAGTACTTC. It translates to CASSVWPGETQYF. This chain uses TRBV10-2 with TRBJ2-5; perhaps TRBD1 as D (5 bases). Germline V gene sequence: CDR1 WSHSY, CDR2 SAAADI. The CDR3 is 13 amino acids. V was clipped by 4 bases and J by 5 bases, with 11 bases between them.

The chain is built from TRBV10-2 and TRBJ2-5; TRBD2 aligns across 11 bases. In germline, CDR1 is WSHSY, CDR2 SAAADI. J was trimmed by 1 base and V by 4 bases; bases with no gene match: 2. This CDR3 is 15 amino acids long. CDR3 sequence reads: CASSVTSGIQETQYF. Here the CDR3 DNA reads TGCGCCAGCAGTGTGACTAGCGGGATCCAAGAGACCCAGTACTTC.

The rearrangement links TRBV27 to TRBJ1-1, with D perhaps TRBD1 (6 bases). In germline, CDR1 is MNHEY, CDR2 SMNVEV (reference sequence). The V gene lost 6 bases and the J gene lost 5 bases, with 10 bases spanning the gap. This CDR3 region has 12 residues. In nucleotides, the CDR3 is TGTGCCAGCAGGCAGGGGATTACTGAAGCTTTCTTT. Translating gives CASRQGITEAFF.